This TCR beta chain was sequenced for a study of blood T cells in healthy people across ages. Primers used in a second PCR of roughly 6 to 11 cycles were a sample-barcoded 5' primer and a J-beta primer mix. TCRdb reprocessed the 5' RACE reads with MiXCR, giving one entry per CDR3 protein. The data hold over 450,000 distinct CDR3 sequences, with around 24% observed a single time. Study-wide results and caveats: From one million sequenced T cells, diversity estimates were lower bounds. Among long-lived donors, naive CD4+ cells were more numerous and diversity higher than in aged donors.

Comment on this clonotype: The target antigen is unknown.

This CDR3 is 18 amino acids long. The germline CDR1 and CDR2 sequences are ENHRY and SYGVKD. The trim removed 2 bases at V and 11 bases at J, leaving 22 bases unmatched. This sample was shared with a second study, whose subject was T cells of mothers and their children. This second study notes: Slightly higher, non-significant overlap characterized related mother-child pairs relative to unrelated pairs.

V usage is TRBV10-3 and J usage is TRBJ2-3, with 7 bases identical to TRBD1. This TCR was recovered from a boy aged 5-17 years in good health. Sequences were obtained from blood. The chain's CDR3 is CAISEPTGQSKLGSGQYF. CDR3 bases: TGTGCCATCAGTGAGCCCACGGGACAGTCCAAGCTGGGCTCGGGGCAGTATTTT.